This TCR beta chain was identified during a study of shared clonotypes between healthy human individuals. Across the study: Per-donor plates numbered three CD4 naive, three CD4 memory, two CD8 naive and one CD8 memory. The study's findings and limits: The study's rarefaction showed incomplete sorted-subset sequencing despite large depth. Relative to their counterparts shared across all four donors, non-shared clonotypes exhibited diminished generation probabilities.

Clones were sequenced by immunoSEQ multiplex PCR, and TCRdb holds only the in-frame ones, with some missing. The repertoire holds roughly 890,000 clones, with 80% to 95% as singletons. CD45RO-negative, CCR7-selected cells formed the naive CD8 fraction, which excluded terminally differentiated effector memory CD45RA+ cells. Deletions cut 7 bases from V and 0 bases from J, with 17 bases between. The CDR3 runs to 15 residues. Germline assignment: CDR1 SGHDT and CDR2 YYEEEE. Notes on this clone: The antigen is not known.

The material sequenced was naive CD8+ T cells sorted from blood. The origin of this receptor is a man aged 30-40 years in good health. The chain combines TRBV5-6 with TRBJ2-7; D may be TRBD2 (5 bases). Written as DNA, the CDR3 is TGTGCCAGCCACTTGGACTCCCCGAGCTCCTACGAGCAGTACTTC. Translating gives CASHLDSPSSYEQYF.